One sample yielded the 13 T cell receptor beta chains listed below, sequenced in a study of T-cell memory formation after mild COVID-19. TCRdb passed the 5' RACE reads through MiXCR, listing each CDR3 protein once. The table records about 390,000 distinct CDR3 sequences, roughly 15% of them present only once. Sample: PBMCs or a T cell subset sorted from them (not recorded which). These TCRs come from a young man who had mild COVID-19 (a few samples of this study predate the infection). Cell type and time point are not known.

This clonotype has only a few counts. The genes are TRBV28 and TRBJ2-7; 8 nucleotides match TRBD1. The CDR3 has 16 amino acids. V trimming: 5 bases; J trimming: 3 bases; junction bases outside the gene matches: 12. Germline CDR1 is MDHEN and CDR2 is SYDVKM. The CDR3 region has the DNA TGTGCCAGCAGTCAACCGGACAGGGCCGACTTCTACGAGCAGTACGTC. Translation: CASSQPDRADFYEQYV.

The chain recombines TRBV7-9 with TRBJ2-5; D may correspond to TRBD1 or TRBD2 (6 bases each). Trimming left V 7 bases short and J 5 bases short, with 23 bases between. Germline V CDR1 and CDR2: SEHNR, FQNEAQ (reference sequence). CDR3 length: 16 amino acids. The CDR3 coding sequence is TGTGCCAGCACTCCGACCATGGGGGGCGCGCGGGAGACCCAGTACTTC. Protein sequence: CASTPTMGGARETQYF.

This clonotype was counted a few times. This chain uses TRBV4-3 with TRBJ2-7, with 8 positions matching TRBD1. The CDR3 extends over 17 amino acids. The V segment lost 3 bases and the J segment 3 bases; nucleotides outside the gene matches: 13. Germline CDR1 LGHNA, CDR2 YSLEER. CDR3 sequence: CASSQMGDRGIYYEQYV. The CDR3 nucleotides read TGCGCCAGCAGCCAGATGGGAGACAGGGGTATCTACTACGAGCAGTACGTC.

This clonotype was observed a single time. The chain combines TRBV27 with TRBJ1-5; 9 positions agree with TRBD1. V shed 4 bases, J shed 13 bases, and the junction held 14 bases outside the gene matches. This CDR3 region has 15 residues. The germline gives CDR1 MNHEY, CDR2 SMNVEV (reference sequence). The CDR3 DNA reads as TGTGCCAGCAGTTCAGGGACAGGGCTAAATCGGCCACAGCATTTT. It translates to CASSSGTGLNRPQHF.

The chain is built from TRBV5-5 and TRBJ1-1; D unclear. The V gene lost 1 base and the J gene lost 3 bases, with 13 bases spanning the gap. The CDR3 is 15 residues long. Germline-derived CDR1 and CDR2 are SGHKS and YYEKEE (reference sequence). The CDR3 coding sequence is TGTGCCAGCAGCTTGCAGAGACGCCGGGACACTGAAGCTTTCTTT. Residues: CASSLQRRRDTEAFF.

The rearrangement joins TRBV27 to TRBJ1-1; 9 nucleotides align to TRBD1. CDR1 MNHEY and CDR2 SMNVEV come from the germline V gene (reference sequence). The CDR3 contains 18 residues. The V gene end was trimmed by 1 base and the J gene end by 6 bases; junction bases not matched to a gene: 15. The CDR3 region is CASSLFFWGLGQGSEAFF. Written as DNA, the CDR3 is TGTGCCAGCAGTTTATTTTTCTGGGGACTGGGACAGGGCTCTGAAGCTTTCTTT.

V usage is TRBV3-1 and J usage is TRBJ2-5, with 14 bases aligning to TRBD2. Germline values: CDR1 LGHDT, CDR2 YNNKEL (reference sequence). J was trimmed by 4 bases and V by 4 bases; bases with no gene match: 8. This CDR3 region has 17 residues. CDR3 in DNA: TGTGCCAGCAGCCCCGTCAGGGGACTAGCGGGGGTAGAGACCCAGTACTTC. Protein product: CASSPVRGLAGVETQYF.

This clonotype showed up many times. The CDR3 region is CASSIRQGSSYNEQFF. The CDR3 coding sequence is TGCGCCAGCAGCATCCGACAGGGAAGCTCCTACAATGAGCAGTTCTTC. J is TRBJ2-1 and V is TRBV5-1; 7 nucleotides align to TRBD1. The CDR3 is 16 amino acids. The germline CDR1 and CDR2 sequences are SGHRS and YFSETQ. Trimming removed 4 bases from V and 0 bases from J; junction bases left unmatched: 7.

This clonotype was seen more than once but under ten times. The V call is TRBV5-1, the J call TRBJ1-1; no reliable D call. Germline CDR1 SGHRS, CDR2 YFSETQ. CDR3 length: 14 amino acids. V dropped 3 bases and J dropped 0 bases, with 9 bases sitting between them. The CDR3: CASSWGRLNTEAFF. The CDR3 nucleotides are TGCGCCAGCAGCTGGGGTCGACTGAACACTGAAGCTTTCTTT.

The chain joins TRBV25-1 to TRBJ1-1; unclear D gene. Trimming took 4 bases from V and 4 from J, leaving 7 bases between them. The CDR3 contains 12 residues. Germline values: CDR1 MGHDK, CDR2 SYGVNS. The CDR3 protein is CASSVGPTEAFF. The CDR3 region has the DNA TGTGCCAGCAGTGTAGGGCCCACTGAAGCTTTCTTT.

The chain links TRBV12-3 or TRBV12-4 to TRBJ1-3; TRBD1 matches 9 bases. This CDR3 is built from 13 residues. V lost 7 bases, J lost 4 bases, and 2 bases stayed unmatched. CDR3 in amino acids: CASKGTGGNTIYF. CDR3 bases: TGTGCCAGCAAAGGGACAGGGGGAAACACCATATATTTT.

This clonotype was counted between two and nine times. The genes are TRBV7-9 and TRBJ1-2; possibly TRBD1 for D (5 bases). The V gene's germline CDR1 is SEHNR and CDR2 FQNEAQ (reference sequence). The germline V and J ends were trimmed by 5 bases and 7 bases, with 17 bases remaining between them. The CDR3 totals 14 residues. CDR3 amino acids: CASSPPGTGRGYTF. The CDR3 DNA reads TGTGCCAGCAGCCCCCCTGGGACGGGCCGTGGCTACACCTTC.

The chain recombines TRBV7-3 with TRBJ1-2; 9 bases align to TRBD1. The V and J ends lost 8 bases and 3 bases, in that order; junction bases with no gene match: 13. The CDR3 extends over 16 amino acids. CDR1 SGHTA and CDR2 FQGTGA come from the germline V gene. In DNA, the CDR3 is TGTGCCAGCGCAGATTTTACAGGGGGCGCCGACTATGGCTACACCTTC. Translation gives CASADFTGGADYGYTF. The full variable domain, its missing parts supplied by reference TRBV7-3 and TRBJ1-2, is GAGVSQTPSNKVTEKGKYVELRCDPISGHTALYWYRQSLGQGPEFLIYFQGTGAADDSGLPNDRFFAVRPEGSVSTLKIQRTERGDSAVYLCASADFTGGADYGYTFGSGTRLTVV.